This T cell receptor beta chain was documented in a study of blood T cells in healthy people across ages. A sample-barcoded 5' primer and a J-beta primer mix were used in a second PCR of roughly 7 to 12 cycles. TCRdb used MiXCR to reprocess the 5' RACE reads, holding one entry per CDR3 protein. The data contain about 1,400,000 distinct CDR3 sequences, around 59% of them singletons. The CDR3 sequence is 15 residues long. Germline CDR1 is MGHRA and CDR2 is YSYEKL. V shed 3 bases and J shed 0 bases, with 12 bases lying between them. The sequence derives from a man aged 18 to 30 in good health. The gene calls are TRBV4-1 and TRBJ2-7; D may correspond to TRBD1 or TRBD2 (5 bases each). Input material: blood. DNA of the CDR3: TGCGCCAGCAGCCAGACCCCGGGGACCTCCTACGAGCAGTACTTC. Protein: CASSQTPGTSYEQYF.